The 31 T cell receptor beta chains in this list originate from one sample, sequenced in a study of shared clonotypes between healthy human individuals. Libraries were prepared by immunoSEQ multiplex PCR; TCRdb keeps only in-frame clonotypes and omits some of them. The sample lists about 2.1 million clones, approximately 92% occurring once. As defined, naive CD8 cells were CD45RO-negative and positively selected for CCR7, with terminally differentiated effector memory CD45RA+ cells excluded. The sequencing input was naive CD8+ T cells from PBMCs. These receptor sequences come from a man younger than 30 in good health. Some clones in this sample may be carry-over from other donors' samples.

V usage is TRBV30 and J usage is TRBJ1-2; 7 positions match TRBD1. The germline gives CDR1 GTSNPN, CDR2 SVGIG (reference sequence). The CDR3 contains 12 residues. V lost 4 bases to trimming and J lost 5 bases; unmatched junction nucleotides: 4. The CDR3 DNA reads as TGTGCCTGGACCGGACAGGCATATGGCTACACCTTC. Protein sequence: CAWTGQAYGYTF.

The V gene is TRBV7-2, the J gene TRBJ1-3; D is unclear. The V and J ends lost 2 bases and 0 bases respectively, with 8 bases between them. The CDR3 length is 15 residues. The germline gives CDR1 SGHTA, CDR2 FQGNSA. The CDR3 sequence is CASSLWAFSGNTIYF. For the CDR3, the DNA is TGTGCCAGCAGCTTATGGGCTTTCTCTGGAAACACCATATATTTT.

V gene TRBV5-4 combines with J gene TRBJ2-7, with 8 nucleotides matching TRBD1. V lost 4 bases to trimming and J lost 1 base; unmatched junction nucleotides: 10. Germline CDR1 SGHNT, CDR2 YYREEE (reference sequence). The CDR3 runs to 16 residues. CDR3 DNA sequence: TGTGCCAGCAGCCAAAGAGGACAGGGACGATCCTACGAGCAGTACTTC. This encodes CASSQRGQGRSYEQYF.

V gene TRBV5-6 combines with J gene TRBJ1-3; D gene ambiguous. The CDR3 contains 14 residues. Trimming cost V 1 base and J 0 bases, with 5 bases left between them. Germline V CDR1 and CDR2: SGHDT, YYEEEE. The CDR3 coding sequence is TGTGCCAGCAGCTTGAGCAGCTCTGGAAACACCATATATTTT. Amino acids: CASSLSSSGNTIYF.

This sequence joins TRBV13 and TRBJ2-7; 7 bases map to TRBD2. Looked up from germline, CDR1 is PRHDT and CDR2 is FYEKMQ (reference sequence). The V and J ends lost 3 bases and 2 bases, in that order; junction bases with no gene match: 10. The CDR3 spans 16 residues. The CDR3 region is CASSFLRGRAPYEQYF. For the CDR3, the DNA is TGTGCCAGCAGCTTTCTTCGGGGGAGGGCCCCCTACGAGCAGTACTTC. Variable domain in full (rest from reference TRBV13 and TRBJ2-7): AAGVIQSPRHLIKEKRETATLKCYPIPRHDTVYWYQQGPGQDPQFLISFYEKMQSDKGSIPDRFSAQQFSDYHSELNMSSLELGDSALYFCASSFLRGRAPYEQYFGPGTRLTVT.

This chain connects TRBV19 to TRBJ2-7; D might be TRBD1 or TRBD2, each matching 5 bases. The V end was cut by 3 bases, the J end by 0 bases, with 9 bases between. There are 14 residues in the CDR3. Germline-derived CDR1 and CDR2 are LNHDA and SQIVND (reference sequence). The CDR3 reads CASSIRENSYEQYF. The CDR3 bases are TGTGCCAGTAGTATCAGGGAGAACTCCTACGAGCAGTACTTC. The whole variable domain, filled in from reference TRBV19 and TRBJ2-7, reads DGGITQSPKYLFRKEGQNVTLSCEQNLNHDAMYWYRQDPGQGLRLIYYSQIVNDFQKGDIAEGYSVSREKKESFPLTVTSAQKNPTAFYLCASSIRENSYEQYFGPGTRLTVT.

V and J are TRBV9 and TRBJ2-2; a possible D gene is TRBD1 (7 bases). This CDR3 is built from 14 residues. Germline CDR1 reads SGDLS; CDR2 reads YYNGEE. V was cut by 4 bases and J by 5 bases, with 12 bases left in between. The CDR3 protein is CASSTPGGTGELFF. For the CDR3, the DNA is TGTGCCAGCAGCACGCCAGGGGGGACCGGGGAGCTGTTTTTT.

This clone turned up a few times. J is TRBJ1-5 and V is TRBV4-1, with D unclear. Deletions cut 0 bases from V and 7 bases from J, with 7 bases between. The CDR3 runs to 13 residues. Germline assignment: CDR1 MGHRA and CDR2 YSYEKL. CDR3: CASSQDRRQPQHF. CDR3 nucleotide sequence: TGCGCCAGCAGCCAAGATCGTCGACAGCCCCAGCATTTT.

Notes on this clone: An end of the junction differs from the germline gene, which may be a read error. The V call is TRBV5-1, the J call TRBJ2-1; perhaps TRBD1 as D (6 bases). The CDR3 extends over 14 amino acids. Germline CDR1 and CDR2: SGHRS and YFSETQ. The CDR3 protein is CASRLDRQYNEQFF. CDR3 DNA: TGCGCCAGCAGATTGGACAGACAATACAATGAGCAGTTCTTC.

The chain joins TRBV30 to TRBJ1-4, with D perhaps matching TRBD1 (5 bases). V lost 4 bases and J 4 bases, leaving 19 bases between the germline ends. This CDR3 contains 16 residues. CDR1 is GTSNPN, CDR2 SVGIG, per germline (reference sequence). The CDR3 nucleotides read TGTGCCTGGAAGGTGTTAACAGGACCTTATAATGAAAAACTGTTTTTT. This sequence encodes CAWKVLTGPYNEKLFF.

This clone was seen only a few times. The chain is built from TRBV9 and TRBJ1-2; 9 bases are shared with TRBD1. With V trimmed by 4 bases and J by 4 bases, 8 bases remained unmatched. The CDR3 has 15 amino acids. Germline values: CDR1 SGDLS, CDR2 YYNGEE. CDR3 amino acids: CASSPGTGPGYGYTF. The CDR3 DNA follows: TGTGCCAGCAGCCCTGGGACAGGGCCGGGCTATGGCTACACCTTC.

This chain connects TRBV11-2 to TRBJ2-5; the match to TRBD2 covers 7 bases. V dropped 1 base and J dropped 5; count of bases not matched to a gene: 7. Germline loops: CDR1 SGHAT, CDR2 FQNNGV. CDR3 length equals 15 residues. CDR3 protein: CASSLGLGEGETQYF. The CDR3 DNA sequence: TGTGCCAGCAGCTTAGGCCTAGGGGAGGGGGAGACCCAGTACTTC. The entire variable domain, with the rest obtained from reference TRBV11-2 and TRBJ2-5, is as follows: EAGVAQSPRYKIIEKRQSVAFWCNPISGHATLYWYQQILGQGPKLLIQFQNNGVVDDSQLPKDRFSAERLKGVDSTLKIQPAKLEDSAVYLCASSLGLGEGETQYFGPGTRLLVL.

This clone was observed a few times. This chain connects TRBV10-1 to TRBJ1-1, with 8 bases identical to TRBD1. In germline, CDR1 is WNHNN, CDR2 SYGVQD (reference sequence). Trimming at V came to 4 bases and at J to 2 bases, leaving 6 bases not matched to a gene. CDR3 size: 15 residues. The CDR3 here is CASSAGQGLNTEAFF. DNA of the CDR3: TGCGCCAGCAGTGCTGGACAGGGACTAAACACTGAAGCTTTCTTT.

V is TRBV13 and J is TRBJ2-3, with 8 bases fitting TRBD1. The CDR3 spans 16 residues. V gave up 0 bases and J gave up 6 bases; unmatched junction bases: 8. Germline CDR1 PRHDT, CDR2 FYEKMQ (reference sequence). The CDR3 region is CASSLGPGTGADTQYF. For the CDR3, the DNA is TGTGCCAGCAGCTTAGGCCCTGGGACAGGAGCCGATACGCAGTATTTT.

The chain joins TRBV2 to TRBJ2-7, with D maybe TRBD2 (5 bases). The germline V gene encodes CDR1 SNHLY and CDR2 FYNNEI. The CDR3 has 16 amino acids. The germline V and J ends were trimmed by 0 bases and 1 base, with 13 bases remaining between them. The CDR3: CASSEAPRGNSYEQYF. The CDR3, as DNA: TGTGCCAGCAGTGAAGCCCCACGGGGAAATTCCTACGAGCAGTACTTC.

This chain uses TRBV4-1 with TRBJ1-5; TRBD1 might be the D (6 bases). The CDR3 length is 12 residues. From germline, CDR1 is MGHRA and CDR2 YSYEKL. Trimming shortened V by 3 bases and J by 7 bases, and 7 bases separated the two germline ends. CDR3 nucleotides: TGCGCCAGCAGCCACGGGGGCCAGCCCCAGCATTTT. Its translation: CASSHGGQPQHF.

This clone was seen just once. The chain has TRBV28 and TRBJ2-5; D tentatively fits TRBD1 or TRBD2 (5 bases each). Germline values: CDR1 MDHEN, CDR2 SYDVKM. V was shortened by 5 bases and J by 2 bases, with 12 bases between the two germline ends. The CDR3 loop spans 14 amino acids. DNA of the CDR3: TGTGCCAGCAGTGGGGACGGCCTACAAGAGACCCAGTACTTC. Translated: CASSGDGLQETQYF.

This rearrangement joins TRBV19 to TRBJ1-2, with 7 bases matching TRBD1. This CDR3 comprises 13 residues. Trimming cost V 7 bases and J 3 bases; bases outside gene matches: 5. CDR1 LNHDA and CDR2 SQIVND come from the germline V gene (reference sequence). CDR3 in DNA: TGTGCCAGTACCATTCAGGGGGACTATGGCTACACCTTC. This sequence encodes CASTIQGDYGYTF.

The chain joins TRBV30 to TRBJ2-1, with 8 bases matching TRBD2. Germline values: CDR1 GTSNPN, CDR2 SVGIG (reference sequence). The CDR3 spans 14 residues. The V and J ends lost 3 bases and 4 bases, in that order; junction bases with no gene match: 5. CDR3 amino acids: CAWRRLALYNEQFF. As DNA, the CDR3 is TGTGCCTGGAGAAGACTAGCGCTTTACAATGAGCAGTTCTTC.

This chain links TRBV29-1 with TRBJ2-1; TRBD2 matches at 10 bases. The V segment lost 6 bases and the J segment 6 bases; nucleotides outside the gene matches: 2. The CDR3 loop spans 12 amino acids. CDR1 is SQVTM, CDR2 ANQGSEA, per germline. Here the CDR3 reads CSVIAGGNEQFF. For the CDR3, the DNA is TGCAGCGTAATAGCGGGGGGCAATGAGCAGTTCTTC.

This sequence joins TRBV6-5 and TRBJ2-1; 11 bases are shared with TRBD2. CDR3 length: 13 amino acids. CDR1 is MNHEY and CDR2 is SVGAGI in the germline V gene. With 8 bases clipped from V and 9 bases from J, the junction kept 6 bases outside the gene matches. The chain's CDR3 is CASSLAGVGEQFF. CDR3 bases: TGTGCCAGCTCACTAGCGGGAGTGGGTGAGCAGTTCTTC.

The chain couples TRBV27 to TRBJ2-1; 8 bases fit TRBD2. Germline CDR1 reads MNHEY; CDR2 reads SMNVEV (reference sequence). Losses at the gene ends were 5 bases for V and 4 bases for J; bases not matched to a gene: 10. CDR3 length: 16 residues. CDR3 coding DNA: TGTGCCAGCAGTCGGACTAGCCCCACTGCGTACAATGAGCAGTTCTTC. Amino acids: CASSRTSPTAYNEQFF.

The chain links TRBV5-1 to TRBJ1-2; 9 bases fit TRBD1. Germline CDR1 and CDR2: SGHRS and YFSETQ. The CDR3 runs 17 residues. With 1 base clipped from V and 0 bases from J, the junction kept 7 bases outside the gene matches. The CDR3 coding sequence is TGCGCCAGCAGCTTGTTACAGGGGGCCTCGCCTAACTATGGCTACACCTTC. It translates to CASSLLQGASPNYGYTF.

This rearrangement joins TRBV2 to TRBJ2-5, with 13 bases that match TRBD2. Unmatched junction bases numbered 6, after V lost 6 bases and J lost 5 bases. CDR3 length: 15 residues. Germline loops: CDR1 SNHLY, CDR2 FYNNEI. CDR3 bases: TGTGCCAGCAGGGAACTAGCGGGAGGGGAGGAGACCCAGTACTTC. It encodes CASRELAGGEETQYF.

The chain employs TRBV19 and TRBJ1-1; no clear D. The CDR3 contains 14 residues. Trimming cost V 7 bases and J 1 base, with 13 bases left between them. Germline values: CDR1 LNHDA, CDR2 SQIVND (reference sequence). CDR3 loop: CASTAVRWNTEAFF. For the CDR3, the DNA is TGTGCCAGTACGGCAGTCCGGTGGAACACTGAAGCTTTCTTT.

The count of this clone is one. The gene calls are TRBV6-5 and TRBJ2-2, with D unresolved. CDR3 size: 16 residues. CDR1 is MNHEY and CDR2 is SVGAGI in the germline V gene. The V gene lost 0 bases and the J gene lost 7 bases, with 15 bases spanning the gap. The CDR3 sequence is CASSYSVPRSHGELFF. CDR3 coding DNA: TGTGCCAGCAGTTACTCCGTCCCCAGGTCCCACGGGGAGCTGTTTTTT.

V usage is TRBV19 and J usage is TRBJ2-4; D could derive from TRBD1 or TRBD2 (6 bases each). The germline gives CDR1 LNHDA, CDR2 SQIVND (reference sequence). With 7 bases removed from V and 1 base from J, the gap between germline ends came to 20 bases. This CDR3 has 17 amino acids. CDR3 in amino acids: CASTDGRGRMAKNIQYF. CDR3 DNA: TGTGCCAGTACCGATGGCCGGGGGCGCATGGCCAAAAACATTCAGTACTTC.

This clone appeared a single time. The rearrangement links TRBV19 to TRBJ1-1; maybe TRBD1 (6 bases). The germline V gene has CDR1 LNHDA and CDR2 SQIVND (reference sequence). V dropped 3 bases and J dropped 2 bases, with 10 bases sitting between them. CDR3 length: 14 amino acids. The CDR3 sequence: CASSMRGGNTEAFF. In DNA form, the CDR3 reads TGTGCCAGTAGTATGAGGGGGGGCAACACTGAAGCTTTCTTT.

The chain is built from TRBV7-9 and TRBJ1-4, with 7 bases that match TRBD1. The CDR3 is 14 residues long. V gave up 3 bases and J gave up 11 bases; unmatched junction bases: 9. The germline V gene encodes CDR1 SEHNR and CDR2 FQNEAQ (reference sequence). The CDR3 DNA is TGTGCCAGCAGCTTCGAACAGGGGATTGGGAAACTGTTTTTT. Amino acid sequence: CASSFEQGIGKLFF.

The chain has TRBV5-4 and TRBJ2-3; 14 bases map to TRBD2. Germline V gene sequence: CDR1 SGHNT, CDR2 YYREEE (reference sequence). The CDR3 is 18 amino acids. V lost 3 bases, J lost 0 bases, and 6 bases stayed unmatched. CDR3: CASSSGLAGVLSTDTQYF. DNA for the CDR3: TGTGCCAGCAGCTCGGGACTAGCGGGAGTTCTTAGCACAGATACGCAGTATTTT.

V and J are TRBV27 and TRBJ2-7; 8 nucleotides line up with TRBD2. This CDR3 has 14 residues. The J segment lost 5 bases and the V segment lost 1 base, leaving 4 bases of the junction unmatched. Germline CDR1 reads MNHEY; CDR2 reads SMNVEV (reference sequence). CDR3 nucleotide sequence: TGTGCCAGCAGTTTATGGAGCGGGAGCGACGAGCAGTACTTC. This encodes CASSLWSGSDEQYF.